This T cell receptor (beta chain) was found in a study of T cell responses to AZD1222 COVID-19 vaccine. General study findings and limits: Targets within unmutated variant regions were reportedly found for nearly half of spike-specific TCRs. Baseline serology detected seropositivity in only five or six AZD1222 recipients.

A word on this clone: Antigen: not known.

The CDR3 has 15 residues. Trimming pared 6 bases from V and 1 base from J, leaving 16 bases between. Germline loops: CDR1 SGHTA, CDR2 FQGNSA. Sequenced by immunoSEQ multiplex PCR; TCRdb stores in-frame clones only, minus some. The data show under 70,000 clones, approximately 80% seen once. The source is an adult in good health. The rearrangement links TRBV7-2 to TRBJ2-7, with D possibly TRBD2 on 5 matching bases. The sample here was peripheral blood, taken on day 0 of AZD1222 vaccination. CDR3 DNA sequence: TGTGCCAGCAGACCTAGGAACGGGGAATCCTACGAGCAGTACTTC. Amino acids: CASRPRNGESYEQYF.